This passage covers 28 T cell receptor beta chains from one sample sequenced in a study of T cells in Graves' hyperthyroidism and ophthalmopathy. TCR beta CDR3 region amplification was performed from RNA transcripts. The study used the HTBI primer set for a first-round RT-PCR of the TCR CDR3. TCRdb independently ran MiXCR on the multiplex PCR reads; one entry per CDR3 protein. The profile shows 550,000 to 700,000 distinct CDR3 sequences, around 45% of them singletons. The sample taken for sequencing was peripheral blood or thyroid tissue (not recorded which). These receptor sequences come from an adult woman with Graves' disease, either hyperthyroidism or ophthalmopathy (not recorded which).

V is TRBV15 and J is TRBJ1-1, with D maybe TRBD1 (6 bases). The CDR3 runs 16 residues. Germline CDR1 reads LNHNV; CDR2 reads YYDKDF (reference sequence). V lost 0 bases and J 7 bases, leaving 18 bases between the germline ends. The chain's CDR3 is CATSRDTGPPLNEAFF. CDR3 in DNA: TGTGCCACCAGCAGAGACACAGGGCCCCCCTTAAATGAAGCTTTCTTT.

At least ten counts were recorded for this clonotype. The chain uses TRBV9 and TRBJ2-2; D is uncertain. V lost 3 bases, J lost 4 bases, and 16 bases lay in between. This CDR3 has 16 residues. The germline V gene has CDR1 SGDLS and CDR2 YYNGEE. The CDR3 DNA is TGTGCCAGCAGCGGGGGTGTCTGGAGTGGCACCGGGGAGCTGTTTTTT. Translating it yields CASSGGVWSGTGELFF.

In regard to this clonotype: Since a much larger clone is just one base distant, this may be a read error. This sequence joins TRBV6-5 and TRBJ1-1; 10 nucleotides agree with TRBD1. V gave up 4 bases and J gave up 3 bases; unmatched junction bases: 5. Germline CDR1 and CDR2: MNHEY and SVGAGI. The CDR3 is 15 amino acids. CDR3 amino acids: CASSCSGQGDTEAFF. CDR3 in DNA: TGTGCCAGCAGTTGCTCTGGACAGGGGGACACTGAAGCTTTCTTT.

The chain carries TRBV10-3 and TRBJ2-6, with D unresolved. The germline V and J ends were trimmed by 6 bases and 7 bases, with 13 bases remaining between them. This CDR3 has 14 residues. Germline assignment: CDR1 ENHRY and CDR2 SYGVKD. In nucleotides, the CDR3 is TGTGCCATCAGGGATCACACGGGCGCCAACGTCCTGACTTTC. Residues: CAIRDHTGANVLTF.

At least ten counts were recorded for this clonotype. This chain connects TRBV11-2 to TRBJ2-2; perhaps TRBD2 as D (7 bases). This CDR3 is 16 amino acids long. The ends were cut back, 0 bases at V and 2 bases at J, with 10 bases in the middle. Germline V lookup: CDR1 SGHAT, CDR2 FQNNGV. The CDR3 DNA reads TGTGCCAGCAGCTTAGAAGGGGGACTAAACACCGGGGAGCTGTTTTTT. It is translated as CASSLEGGLNTGELFF.

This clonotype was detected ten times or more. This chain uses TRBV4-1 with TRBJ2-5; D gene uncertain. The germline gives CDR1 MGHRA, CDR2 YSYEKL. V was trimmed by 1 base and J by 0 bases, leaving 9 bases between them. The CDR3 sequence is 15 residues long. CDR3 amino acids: CASSQVKWYQETQYF. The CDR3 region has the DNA TGCGCCAGCAGCCAAGTAAAGTGGTACCAAGAGACCCAGTACTTC.

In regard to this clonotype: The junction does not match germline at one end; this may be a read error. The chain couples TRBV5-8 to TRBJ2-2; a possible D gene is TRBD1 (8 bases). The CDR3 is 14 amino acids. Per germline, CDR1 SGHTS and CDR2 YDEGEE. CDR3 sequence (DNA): TGTGCCAGCAGCTTCTCAGGGGGCGCGGGGGAGCAGTTTTTT. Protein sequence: CASSFSGGAGEQFF.

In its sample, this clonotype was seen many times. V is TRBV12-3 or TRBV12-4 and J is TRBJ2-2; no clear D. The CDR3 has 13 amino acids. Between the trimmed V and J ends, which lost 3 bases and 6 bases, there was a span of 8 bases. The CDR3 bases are TGTGCCAGCAGTTTCACGCGATCCGGGGAGCTGTTTTTT. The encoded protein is CASSFTRSGELFF.

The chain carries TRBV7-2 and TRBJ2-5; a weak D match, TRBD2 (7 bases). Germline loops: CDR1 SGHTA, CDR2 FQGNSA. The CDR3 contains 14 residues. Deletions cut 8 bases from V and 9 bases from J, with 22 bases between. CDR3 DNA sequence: TGTGCCAGCGGCCCGGGGGGATCCGAGGGGGCCCAGTACTTC. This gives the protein CASGPGGSEGAQYF. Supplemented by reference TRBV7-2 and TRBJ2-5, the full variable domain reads GAGVSQSPSNKVTEKGKDVELRCDPISGHTALYWYRQSLGQGLEFLIYFQGNSAPDKSGLPSDRFSAERTGGSVSTLTIQRTQQEDSAVYLCASGPGGSEGAQYFGPGTRLLVL.

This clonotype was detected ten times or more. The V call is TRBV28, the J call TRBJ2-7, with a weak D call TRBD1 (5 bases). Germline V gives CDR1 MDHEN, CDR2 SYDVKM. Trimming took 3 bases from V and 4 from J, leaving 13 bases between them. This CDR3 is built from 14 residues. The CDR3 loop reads CASSFGQGPYEQYF. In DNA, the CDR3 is TGTGCCAGCAGTTTTGGGCAGGGCCCTTACGAGCAGTACTTC.

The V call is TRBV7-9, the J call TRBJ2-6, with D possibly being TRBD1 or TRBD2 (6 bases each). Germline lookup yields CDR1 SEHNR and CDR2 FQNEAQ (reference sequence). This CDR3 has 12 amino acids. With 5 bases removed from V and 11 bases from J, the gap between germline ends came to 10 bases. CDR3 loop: CASSVGGDVLTF. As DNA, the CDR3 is TGTGCCAGCAGCGTGGGGGGCGACGTCCTGACTTTC.

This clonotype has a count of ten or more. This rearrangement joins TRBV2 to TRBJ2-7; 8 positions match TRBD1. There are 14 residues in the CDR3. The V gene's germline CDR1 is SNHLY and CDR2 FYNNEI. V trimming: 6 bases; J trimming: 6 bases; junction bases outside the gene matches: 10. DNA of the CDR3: TGTGCCAGCAGCGACAGGACAGGGCCCAGCGAGCAGTACTTC. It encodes CASSDRTGPSEQYF.

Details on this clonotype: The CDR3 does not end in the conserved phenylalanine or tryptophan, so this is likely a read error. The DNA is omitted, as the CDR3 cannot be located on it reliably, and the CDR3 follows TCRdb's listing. The CDR3 sequence: CASSQRPLGTSST. J is TRBJ2-7 and V is TRBV7-3; no DNA check was done on the table's D call, TRBD2. Germline V gene sequence: CDR1 SGHTA, CDR2 FQGTGA. The length of the CDR3 is 13 amino acids, counting both ends.

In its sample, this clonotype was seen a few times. CDR3 DNA sequence: TGTGCCAGCAGCCAAGATCAGGGGGCGACCCAGTACTTC. Its protein is CASSQDQGATQYF. The V gene is TRBV3-1, the J gene TRBJ2-5; TRBD1 matches 8 bases. Losses at the gene ends were 0 bases for V and 7 bases for J; bases not matched to a gene: 1. Germline assignment: CDR1 LGHDT and CDR2 YNNKEL (reference sequence). The CDR3 runs to 13 residues.

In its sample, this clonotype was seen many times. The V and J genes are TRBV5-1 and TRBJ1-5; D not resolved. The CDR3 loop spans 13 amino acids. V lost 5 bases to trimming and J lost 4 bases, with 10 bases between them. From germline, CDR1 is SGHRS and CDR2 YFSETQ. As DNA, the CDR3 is TGCGCCAGCAGTTGGGGTAGAAATCAGCCCCAGCATTTT. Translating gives CASSWGRNQPQHF. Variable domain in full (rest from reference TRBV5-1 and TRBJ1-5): KAGVTQTPRYLIKTRGQQVTLSCSPISGHRSVSWYQQTPGQGLQFLFEYFSETQRNKGNFPGRFSGRQFSNSRSEMNVSTLELGDSALYLCASSWGRNQPQHFGDGTRLSIL.

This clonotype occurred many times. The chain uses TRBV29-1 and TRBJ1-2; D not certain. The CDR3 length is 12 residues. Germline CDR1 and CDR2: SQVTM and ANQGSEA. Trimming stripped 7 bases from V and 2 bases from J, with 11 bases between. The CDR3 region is CSAEVWNYGYTF. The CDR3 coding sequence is TGCAGCGCCGAAGTTTGGAACTATGGCTACACCTTC.

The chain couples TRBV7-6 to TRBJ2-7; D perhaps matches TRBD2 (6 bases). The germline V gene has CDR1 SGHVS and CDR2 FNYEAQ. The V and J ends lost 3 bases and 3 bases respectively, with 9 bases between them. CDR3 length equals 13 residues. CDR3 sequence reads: CASSFGLNYEQYF. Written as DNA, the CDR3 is TGTGCCAGCAGCTTCGGACTAAACTACGAGCAGTACTTC.

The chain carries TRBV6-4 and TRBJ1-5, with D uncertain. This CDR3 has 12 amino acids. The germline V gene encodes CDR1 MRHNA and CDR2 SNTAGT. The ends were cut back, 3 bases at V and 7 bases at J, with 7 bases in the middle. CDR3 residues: CASSENGQPQHF. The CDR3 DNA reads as TGTGCCAGCAGTGAGAATGGGCAGCCCCAGCATTTT.

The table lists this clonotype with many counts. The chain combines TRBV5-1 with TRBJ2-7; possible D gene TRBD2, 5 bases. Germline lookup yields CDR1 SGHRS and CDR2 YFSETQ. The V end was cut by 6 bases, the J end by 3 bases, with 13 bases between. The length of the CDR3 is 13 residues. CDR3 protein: CASKVGVNYEQYF. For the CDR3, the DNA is TGCGCCAGCAAGGTGGGAGTGAACTACGAGCAGTACTTC.

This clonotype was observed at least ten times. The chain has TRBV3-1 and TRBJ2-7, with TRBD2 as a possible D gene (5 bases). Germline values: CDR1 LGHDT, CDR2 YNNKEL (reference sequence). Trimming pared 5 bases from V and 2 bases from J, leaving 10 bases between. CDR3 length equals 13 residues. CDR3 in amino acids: CASSSTTTYEQYF. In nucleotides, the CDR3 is TGTGCCAGCAGCTCGACTACCACCTACGAGCAGTACTTC.

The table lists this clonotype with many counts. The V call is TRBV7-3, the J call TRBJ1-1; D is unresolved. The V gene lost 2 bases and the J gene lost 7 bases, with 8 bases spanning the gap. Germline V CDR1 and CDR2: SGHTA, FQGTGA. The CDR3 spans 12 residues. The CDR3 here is CASSLGDGEAFF. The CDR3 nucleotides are TGTGCCAGCAGCTTAGGAGACGGTGAAGCTTTCTTT.

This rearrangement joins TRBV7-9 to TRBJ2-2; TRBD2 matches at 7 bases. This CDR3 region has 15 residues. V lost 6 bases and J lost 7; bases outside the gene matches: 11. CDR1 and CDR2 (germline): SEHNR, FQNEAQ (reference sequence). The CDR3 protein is CASSPGTTAGGELFF. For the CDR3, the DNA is TGTGCCAGCAGTCCGGGGACTACCGCCGGCGGGGAGCTGTTTTTT.

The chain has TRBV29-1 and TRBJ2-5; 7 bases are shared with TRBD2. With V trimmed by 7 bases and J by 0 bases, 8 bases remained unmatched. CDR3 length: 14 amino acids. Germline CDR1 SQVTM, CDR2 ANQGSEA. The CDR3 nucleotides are TGCAGCGCCCCCCTAGCGGAGAACCAAGAGACCCAGTACTTC. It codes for CSAPLAENQETQYF. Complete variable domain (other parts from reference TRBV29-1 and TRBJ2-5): SAVISQKPSRDICQRGTSLTIQCQVDSQVTMMFWYRQQPGQSLTLIATANQGSEATYESGFVIDKFPISRPNLTFSTLTVSNMSPEDSSIYLCSAPLAENQETQYFGPGTRLLVL.

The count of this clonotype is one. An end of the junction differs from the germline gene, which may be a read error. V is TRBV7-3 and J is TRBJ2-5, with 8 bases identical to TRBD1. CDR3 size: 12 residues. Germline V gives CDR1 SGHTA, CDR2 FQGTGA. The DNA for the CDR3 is TGTGCCAACAGCGACAGGGGCCAGACCCAGTACTTC. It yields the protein CANSDRGQTQYF.

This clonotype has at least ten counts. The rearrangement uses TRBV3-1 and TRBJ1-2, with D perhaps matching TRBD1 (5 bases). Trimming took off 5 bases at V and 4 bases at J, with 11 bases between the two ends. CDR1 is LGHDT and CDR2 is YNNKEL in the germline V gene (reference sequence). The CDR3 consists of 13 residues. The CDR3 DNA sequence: TGTGCCAGCAGCTACGGGGGTAGCTATGGCTACACCTTC. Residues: CASSYGGSYGYTF. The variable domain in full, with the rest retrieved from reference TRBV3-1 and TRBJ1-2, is DTAVSQTPKYLVTQMGNDKSIKCEQNLGHDTMYWYKQDSKKFLKIMFSYNNKELIINETVPNRFSPKSPDKAHLNLHINSLELGDSAVYFCASSYGGSYGYTFGSGTRLTVV.

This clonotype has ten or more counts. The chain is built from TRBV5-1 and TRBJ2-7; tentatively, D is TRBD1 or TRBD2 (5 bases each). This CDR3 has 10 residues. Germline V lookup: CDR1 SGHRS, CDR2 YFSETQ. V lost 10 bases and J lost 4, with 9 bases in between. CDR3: CARGVYEQYF. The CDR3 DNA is TGCGCCCGAGGGGTATACGAGCAGTACTTC.

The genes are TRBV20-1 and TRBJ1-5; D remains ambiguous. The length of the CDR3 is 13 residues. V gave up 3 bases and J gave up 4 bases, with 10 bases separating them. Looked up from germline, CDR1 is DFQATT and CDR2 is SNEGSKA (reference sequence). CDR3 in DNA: TGCAGTGCTAGTGGTGGCGCAAATCAGCCCCAGCATTTT. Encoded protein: CSASGGANQPQHF.

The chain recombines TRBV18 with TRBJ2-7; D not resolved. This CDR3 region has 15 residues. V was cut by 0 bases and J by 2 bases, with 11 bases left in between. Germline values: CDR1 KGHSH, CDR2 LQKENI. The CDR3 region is CASSPPNQATYEQYF. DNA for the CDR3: TGTGCCAGCTCACCACCGAATCAAGCAACCTACGAGCAGTACTTC.